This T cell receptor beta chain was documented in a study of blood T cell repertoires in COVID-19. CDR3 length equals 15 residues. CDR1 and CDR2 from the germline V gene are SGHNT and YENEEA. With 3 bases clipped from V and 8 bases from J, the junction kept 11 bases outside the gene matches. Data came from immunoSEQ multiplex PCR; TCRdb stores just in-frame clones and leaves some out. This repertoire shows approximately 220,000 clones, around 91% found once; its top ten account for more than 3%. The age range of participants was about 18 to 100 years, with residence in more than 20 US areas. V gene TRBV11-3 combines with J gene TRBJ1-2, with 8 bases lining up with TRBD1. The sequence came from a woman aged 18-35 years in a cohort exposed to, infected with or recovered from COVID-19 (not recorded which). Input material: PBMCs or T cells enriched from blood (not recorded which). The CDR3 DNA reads TGTGCCAGCAGCTTCCGTATCGGACAGGGCGGAGGCTACACCTTC. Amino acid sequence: CASSFRIGQGGGYTF.